This TCR beta chain was identified in a study of OX40 agonist ivuxolimab in advanced cancers. Looking at the study overall: At 0.01 to 10 mg/kg, ivuxolimab was administered intravenously to patients every 2 weeks. Partial responses were achieved by three patients: one hepatocellular carcinoma, two cutaneous melanoma. Study observations and caveats: Researchers report that CD8+ T cells had, on average, more expanded clones than CD4+. At doses 0.1 to 3.0 mg/kg, CD4+ and CD8+ clones expanded.

Measured with immunoSEQ multiplex PCR; TCRdb has only the in-frame clones, and not every one. The sample has roughly 120,000 clones; roughly 92% are singletons. This clone has a single count. Antigen: not known. CDR1 and CDR2 from the germline V gene are SGHDT and YYEEEE. The CDR3 contains 13 residues. Trimming removed 2 bases at V and 3 bases at J, with 6 bases between. This chain joins TRBV5-6 and TRBJ1-3; the D is unclear. This TCR was recovered from an adult with an advanced solid tumor such as melanoma, head and neck, liver or kidney cancer. Here the sequenced sample was CD4+ or CD8+ T cells sorted from blood, taken in a trial of the OX40 agonist ivuxolimab. DNA for the CDR3: TGTGCCAGCAGCTTTTACCGTGGAAACACCATATATTTT. Amino acid sequence: CASSFYRGNTIYF.